The rows below give T cell receptor beta chains drawn from one sample of a study of blood T cell repertoires in COVID-19. Profiled with immunoSEQ multiplex PCR; TCRdb holds only in-frame clones, not every one. The data contain roughly 60,000 clones, over 70% of them seen just once; the ten biggest clones take up about 29%. Sequencing was performed on peripheral blood. The origin of the receptors is a human donor in a cohort sampled during active COVID-19. CDR3s include the opening cysteine and the closing phenylalanine or tryptophan. The D gene is left open where the match is weak. Only part of the rows carry a size: once, few, many, or a class if the clone is expanded.

cdr3_aa: CASRRERSNQPQHF
cdr3_nt: TGTGCCAGCAGGAGGGAACGGAGCAATCAGCCCCAGCATTTT
v_call: TRBV6-5
d_call: NA
j_call: TRBJ1-5
clone_size: NA

cdr3_aa: CASSRDRSGEQFF
cdr3_nt: TGTGCCAGCAGCCGTGACAGGTCCGGGGAGCAGTTCTTC
v_call: TRBV6-2/TRBV6-3
d_call: NA
j_call: TRBJ2-1
clone_size: NA

cdr3_aa: CASQPGVTPGKSPLHF
cdr3_nt: TGTGCCAGCCAGCCGGGGGTCACGCCAGGAAAATCACCCCTCCACTTT
v_call: TRBV28
d_call: NA
j_call: TRBJ1-6
clone_size: NA

cdr3_aa: CASSLTGGGFEQYF
cdr3_nt: TGTGCCAGCAGCCTCACAGGGGGCGGGTTCGAGCAGTACTTC
v_call: TRBV5-6
d_call: TRBD1
j_call: TRBJ2-7
clone_size: NA

cdr3_aa: CASSQGVGRGYF
cdr3_nt: TGTGCCAGCAGCCAAGGGGTTGGCAGGGGGTACTTC
v_call: TRBV3-1/TRBV3-2
d_call: NA
j_call: TRBJ2-7
clone_size: NA

cdr3_aa: CASSLWGTGGLAPLHF
cdr3_nt: TGTGCCAGCAGTTTATGGGGGACAGGGGGTTTAGCGCCCCTCCACTTT
v_call: TRBV28
d_call: TRBD1
j_call: TRBJ1-6
clone_size: few

cdr3_aa: CASSQGQGRRKLFF
cdr3_nt: TGTGCCAGCAGCCAAGGGCAGGGGCGTCGAAAACTGTTTTTT
v_call: TRBV4-2
d_call: NA
j_call: TRBJ1-4
clone_size: few

cdr3_aa: CASSQTQGNEQFF
cdr3_nt: TGCGCCAGCAGCCAAACACAGGGAAATGAGCAGTTCTTC
v_call: TRBV10-2
d_call: NA
j_call: TRBJ2-1
clone_size: NA

cdr3_aa: CASSHRGIHGYTF
cdr3_nt: TGTGCCAGCAGCCATCGGGGGATACATGGCTACACCTTC
v_call: TRBV3-1/TRBV3-2
d_call: NA
j_call: TRBJ1-2
clone_size: few

cdr3_aa: CASIGTGQTTQYF
cdr3_nt: TGTGCCAGCATCGGTACAGGCCAAACAACCCAGTACTTC
v_call: TRBV6-5
d_call: NA
j_call: TRBJ2-5
clone_size: NA

cdr3_aa: CASSFDSYGYTF
cdr3_nt: TGTGCCAGCAGCTTCGACAGCTATGGCTACACCTTC
v_call: TRBV14
d_call: NA
j_call: TRBJ1-2
clone_size: NA

cdr3_aa: CASSLWTGVNTEAFF
cdr3_nt: TGTGCCAGCAGTTTATGGACAGGCGTGAACACTGAAGCTTTCTTT
v_call: TRBV27
d_call: TRBD1
j_call: TRBJ1-1
clone_size: NA

cdr3_aa: CATSRSSGIHNEQFF
cdr3_nt: TGTGCCACCAGCAGATCCTCCGGGATCCACAATGAGCAGTTCTTC
v_call: TRBV15
d_call: NA
j_call: TRBJ2-1
clone_size: few

cdr3_aa: CASSALGGGVETQYF
cdr3_nt: TGTGCCAGCAGCGCCCTCGGGGGTGGTGTAGAGACCCAGTACTTC
v_call: TRBV5-5
d_call: NA
j_call: TRBJ2-5
clone_size: once

cdr3_aa: CASSSGRDSYEQYF
cdr3_nt: TGTGCCAGCAGCTCCGGACGGGATTCTTACGAGCAGTACTTC
v_call: TRBV7-9
d_call: NA
j_call: TRBJ2-7
clone_size: NA

cdr3_aa: CASRASYTGELFF
cdr3_nt: TGTGCCAGCAGGGCCAGTTACACCGGGGAGCTGTTTTTT
v_call: TRBV27
d_call: NA
j_call: TRBJ2-2
clone_size: NA

cdr3_aa: CATQGRGYGYTF
cdr3_nt: TGCGCAACCCAAGGGAGGGGCTATGGCTACACCTTC
v_call: TRBV4-1
d_call: NA
j_call: TRBJ1-2
clone_size: many

cdr3_aa: CASSSTGTYGYTF
cdr3_nt: TGTGCCAGCAGCTCCACAGGGACCTATGGCTACACCTTC
v_call: TRBV6-5
d_call: NA
j_call: TRBJ1-2
clone_size: NA

cdr3_aa: CASSLWEGGNTEAFF
cdr3_nt: TGTGCCAGCAGTTTGTGGGAGGGTGGGAACACTGAAGCTTTCTTT
v_call: TRBV28
d_call: NA
j_call: TRBJ1-1
clone_size: NA

cdr3_aa: CASSPNIGSGNTIYF
cdr3_nt: TGTGCCAGCTCGCCTAATATTGGCTCTGGAAACACCATATATTTT
v_call: TRBV18
d_call: NA
j_call: TRBJ1-3
clone_size: NA

cdr3_aa: CASSPQGRGYNEQFF
cdr3_nt: TGTGCCAGCTCACCCCAGGGTAGGGGGTACAATGAGCAGTTCTTC
v_call: TRBV18
d_call: NA
j_call: TRBJ2-1
clone_size: few

cdr3_aa: CASSYRNEQFF
cdr3_nt: TGTGCCAGCAGCTATCGTAATGAGCAGTTCTTC
v_call: TRBV7-8
d_call: NA
j_call: TRBJ2-1
clone_size: NA

cdr3_aa: CASSLTGIEETQYF
cdr3_nt: TGTGCCAGCAGCTTGACGGGGATAGAAGAGACCCAGTACTTC
v_call: TRBV5-5
d_call: NA
j_call: TRBJ2-5
clone_size: NA

cdr3_aa: CAWSRTVNTEAFF
cdr3_nt: TGTGCCTGGAGCAGGACAGTGAACACTGAAGCTTTCTTT
v_call: TRBV30
d_call: NA
j_call: TRBJ1-1
clone_size: few

cdr3_aa: CASSPQGNTEAFF
cdr3_nt: TGTGCCAGCTCACCGCAGGGGAACACTGAAGCTTTCTTT
v_call: TRBV18
d_call: NA
j_call: TRBJ1-1
clone_size: few

cdr3_aa: CASSRRTGGYTEAFF
cdr3_nt: TGCGCCAGCAGCCGGAGGACAGGGGGCTACACTGAAGCTTTCTTT
v_call: TRBV5-1
d_call: TRBD1
j_call: TRBJ1-1
clone_size: few

cdr3_aa: CASSQAGQGQETQYF
cdr3_nt: TGTGCCAGCAGCCAAGCGGGACAGGGACAAGAGACCCAGTACTTC
v_call: TRBV3-1/TRBV3-2
d_call: TRBD1
j_call: TRBJ2-5
clone_size: once

cdr3_aa: CAITRQDGTEAFF
cdr3_nt: TGTGCCATCACGAGACAGGATGGCACTGAAGCTTTCTTT
v_call: TRBV10-3
d_call: NA
j_call: TRBJ1-1
clone_size: NA

cdr3_aa: CASSLAGGQTQYF
cdr3_nt: TGTGCCAGCAGCTTGGCCGGGGGTCAGACCCAGTACTTC
v_call: TRBV5-6
d_call: NA
j_call: TRBJ2-5
clone_size: NA

cdr3_aa: CASSHWAGVRQPQHF
cdr3_nt: TGTGCCAGCAGCCATTGGGCGGGAGTCCGCCAGCCCCAGCATTTT
v_call: TRBV5-6
d_call: NA
j_call: TRBJ1-5
clone_size: NA

cdr3_aa: CASSPRRGYEQYF
cdr3_nt: TGTGCCAGCTCACCACGTCGGGGCTACGAGCAGTACTTC
v_call: TRBV18
d_call: NA
j_call: TRBJ2-7
clone_size: once